This T cell receptor (beta chain) was identified during a study of T cells in Graves' hyperthyroidism and ophthalmopathy. Background on the study: Peripheral blood specimens were obtained at initial diagnosis, prior to any treatment.

This clonotype has only a few counts. Per germline, CDR1 MNHNS and CDR2 SASEGT. The CDR3 totals 16 residues. V was pared by 8 bases and J by 0 bases, with 16 bases between. Amplified regions were TCR beta CDR3 sequences from RNA transcripts. In the first-round RT-PCR of the TCR CDR3, the HTBI primer set was used. MiXCR was run by TCRdb on the multiplex PCR reads, yielding one entry per CDR3 protein. The table shows 450,000 to 650,000 distinct CDR3 sequences, with approximately 15% occurring only once. This sequence originates from a woman aged 18-30 years with Graves' ophthalmopathy. The sequenced sample was blood. This chain uses TRBV6-1 with TRBJ2-2; no firm D call. CDR3 coding DNA: TGTGCCAGCTACGCGGTCTCCACTTCGAACACCGGGGAGCTGTTTTTT. It yields the protein CASYAVSTSNTGELFF.